This T cell receptor (beta chain) was sequenced during a study of identical twins. Study results and limitations: Where beta out-of-frame sequences were concerned, excess twin sharing was weaker. The analysis was cross-sectional rather than longitudinal within donors. In cord blood, abundant beta clonotypes had fewer insertions; memory showed no trend.

V lost 3 bases, J lost 5 bases, and 10 bases stayed unmatched. The CDR3 totals 16 residues. Germline CDR1 and CDR2: SGHNT and YYREEE (reference sequence). A remark on this clonotype: The target antigen is unknown.

Template switching introduced a universal primer site, and the cDNA bore unique molecular identifiers. Using its own MiXCR run on the 5' RACE reads, TCRdb lists one record per CDR3 protein. The sample includes about 810,000 distinct CDR3 sequences, about 12% of them seen just once. These data also featured in a second study, about yellow fever vaccine responses in identical twins.

This clonotype originated in a woman between 18 and 30 years old in good health. Sequences were obtained from PBMCs. This sequence joins TRBV5-4 and TRBJ2-1, with TRBD2 matching 8 bases. The CDR3 sequence: CASSSDRTSTNNEQFF. DNA for the CDR3: TGTGCCAGCAGCTCCGACCGGACTAGCACGAACAATGAGCAGTTCTTC.